Following are 10 T cell receptor beta chains from one sample sequenced in a study of shared clonotypes between healthy human individuals (TCRdb year 2020). The method behind the library was the immunoSEQ multiplex PCR assay. TCRdb obtained this table from immuneACCESS and retained in-frame rearrangements with V and J assigned. These tables miss some clones; where compared with another copy, unresolved V genes account for less than half of the shortfall, and the remainder is unexplained. The sample table shows some 2,100,000 clones, and under 97% are seen once. The ten biggest clones cover roughly 0.13% of the sample. The sequencing input was naive CD4+ T cells sorted from blood. The sample's cell subset or site label, in plain terms: CD45RA+ positively selected. The receptors shown here come from a man aged 18-30 years in good health.

The rearrangement joins TRBV5-4 to TRBJ2-3; tentative D call: TRBD1 (5 bases). Germline V gene data show CDR1 as SGHNT and CDR2 as YYREEE (reference sequence). Trimming left V 2 bases short and J 2 bases short, with 15 bases between. CDR3 length: 16 residues. CDR3 residues: CASSFSGLGPTDTQYF. Here the CDR3 DNA reads TGTGCCAGCAGCTTTTCTGGGCTGGGGCCCACAGATACGCAGTATTTT.

The V call is TRBV13, the J call TRBJ1-2; tentative D call: TRBD1 (5 bases). This CDR3 comprises 14 residues. Trimming removed 7 bases from V and 4 bases from J, with 16 bases in between. Germline V CDR1 and CDR2: PRHDT, FYEKMQ (reference sequence). CDR3 sequence reads: CASTGGGGPYGYTF. DNA of the CDR3: TGTGCCAGCACCGGCGGGGGTGGGCCCTATGGCTACACCTTC.

CDR3 bases: TGTGCCAGTAGTAAGCAAGCTAACTATGGCTACACCTTC. It translates to CASSKQANYGYTF. The chain couples TRBV19 to TRBJ1-2; unclear D gene. Trimming pared 4 bases from V and 0 bases from J, leaving 6 bases between. This CDR3 has 13 amino acids. From germline, CDR1 is LNHDA and CDR2 SQIVND (reference sequence).

The chain links TRBV2 to TRBJ2-3, with D possibly matching TRBD1 (6 bases). The CDR3 consists of 13 residues. V was cut by 11 bases and J by 2 bases, with 14 bases left in between. From germline, CDR1 is SNHLY and CDR2 FYNNEI. The CDR3 sequence is CAPVRDITDTQYF. CDR3 nucleotide sequence: TGTGCCCCCGTCCGGGACATCACAGATACGCAGTATTTT.

This chain uses TRBV10-3 with TRBJ2-3; TRBD2 aligns across 9 bases. This CDR3 is 14 amino acids long. The junction had 6 bases not matched to a gene; V was cut back by 10 bases and J by 1 base. Per germline, CDR1 ENHRY and CDR2 SYGVKD. This chain's CDR3 is CATRSGGGTDTQYF. The CDR3 coding sequence is TGTGCCACCCGTAGCGGGGGAGGCACAGATACGCAGTATTTT.

The chain has TRBV28 and TRBJ1-4; TRBD1 matches at 7 bases. The germline V gene encodes CDR1 MDHEN and CDR2 SYDVKM. The V gene end was trimmed by 5 bases and the J gene end by 4 bases; junction bases not matched to a gene: 10. This CDR3 spans 16 amino acids. CDR3 region: CASSPPGTAGNEKLFF. In nucleotides, the CDR3 is TGTGCCAGCAGTCCTCCCGGGACAGCCGGTAATGAAAAACTGTTTTTT.

The chain is built from TRBV18 and TRBJ2-4; D gene ambiguous. Trimming shortened V by 1 base and J by 5 bases, and 3 bases separated the two germline ends. Germline lookup yields CDR1 KGHSH and CDR2 LQKENI. This CDR3 contains 12 residues. The CDR3 reads CASSPRQNIQYF. The CDR3, as DNA: TGTGCCAGCTCACCACGTCAAAACATTCAGTACTTC.

This clone was seen once. This sequence joins TRBV14 and TRBJ1-1; possibly TRBD1 for D (5 bases). V was trimmed by 0 bases and J by 11 bases, leaving 10 bases between them. This CDR3 comprises 12 residues. Germline CDR1 and CDR2: SGHDN and FVKESK. The CDR3 spells CASSQESGSAFF. Here the CDR3 DNA reads TGTGCCAGCAGCCAAGAATCAGGGAGCGCTTTCTTT.

Regarding this clone: This specimen includes other DNA sequences encoding the same CDR3. The genes are TRBV28 and TRBJ2-3, with unresolved D. With 3 bases removed from V and 6 bases from J, the gap between germline ends came to 4 bases. This CDR3 region has 11 residues. CDR1 is MDHEN, CDR2 SYDVKM, per germline. CDR3 DNA: TGTGCCAGCAGTTTTAAGGATACGCAGTATTTT. Encoded protein: CASSFKDTQYF.

This clone was detected only a few times. The chain has TRBV30 and TRBJ2-3; no clear D gene. Germline values: CDR1 GTSNPN, CDR2 SVGIG (reference sequence). CDR3 length: 11 residues. V shed 4 bases and J shed 4 bases, with 6 bases lying between them. The CDR3 sequence is CAWKSADTQYF. The CDR3 DNA sequence: TGTGCCTGGAAGTCGGCAGATACGCAGTATTTT.